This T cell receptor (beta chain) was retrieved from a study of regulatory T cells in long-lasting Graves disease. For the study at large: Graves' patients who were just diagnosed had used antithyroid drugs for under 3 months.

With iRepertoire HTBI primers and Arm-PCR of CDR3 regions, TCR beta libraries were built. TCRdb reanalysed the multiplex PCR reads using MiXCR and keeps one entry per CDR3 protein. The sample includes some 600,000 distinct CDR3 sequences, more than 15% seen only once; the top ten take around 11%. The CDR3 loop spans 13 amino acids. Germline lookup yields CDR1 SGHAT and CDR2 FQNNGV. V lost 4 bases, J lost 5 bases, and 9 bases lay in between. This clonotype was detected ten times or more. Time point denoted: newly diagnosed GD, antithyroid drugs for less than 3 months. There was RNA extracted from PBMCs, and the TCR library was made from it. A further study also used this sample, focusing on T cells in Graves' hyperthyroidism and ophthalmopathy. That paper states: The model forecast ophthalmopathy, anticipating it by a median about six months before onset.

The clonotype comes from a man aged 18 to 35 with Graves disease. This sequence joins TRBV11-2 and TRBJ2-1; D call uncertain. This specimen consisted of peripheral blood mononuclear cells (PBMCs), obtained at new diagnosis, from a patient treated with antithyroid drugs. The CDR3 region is CASSSPSNNEQFF. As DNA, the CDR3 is TGTGCCAGCAGCTCCCCTTCGAACAATGAGCAGTTCTTC.